The 21 T cell receptor beta chains below all came from one sample that was sequenced in a study of shared clonotypes between healthy human individuals. Sequencing was performed with immunoSEQ multiplex PCR; in TCRdb, only in-frame clones are kept and a portion is missing. The data hold under 700,000 clones, with approximately 96% observed a single time. Naive CD8 populations comprised CD45RO-negative cells positively selected for CCR7, excluding terminally differentiated effector memory CD45RA+ cells. The sequencing input was naive CD8+ T cells sorted from blood. The receptor source for this set is a woman aged 30 to 39 in good health.

CDR3 sequence: CSAPGDNEQFF. CDR3 bases: TGCAGTGCGCCCGGGGACAATGAGCAGTTCTTC. This chain links TRBV20-1 with TRBJ2-1; maybe TRBD2 (5 bases). V was clipped by 6 bases and J by 5 bases, with 8 bases between them. The CDR3 contains 11 residues. Germline CDR1 and CDR2: DFQATT and SNEGSKA (reference sequence).

This clone was seen once. The chain has TRBV2 and TRBJ2-3; possible D gene TRBD2, 6 bases. This CDR3 spans 15 amino acids. CDR1 is SNHLY, CDR2 FYNNEI, per germline. V lost 11 bases, J lost 5 bases, and 23 bases lay in between. The CDR3 nucleotides are TGTGCCTACTCCCCCCGAGAGGGGAGGCGAGATACGCAGTATTTT. It translates to CAYSPREGRRDTQYF.

This chain joins TRBV28 and TRBJ2-1; D perhaps matches TRBD1 (5 bases). V gave up 4 bases and J gave up 1 base, with 11 bases separating them. The germline gives CDR1 MDHEN, CDR2 SYDVKM. The CDR3 is 15 residues long. The chain's CDR3 is CASSYGAESYNEQFF. The DNA for the CDR3 is TGTGCCAGCAGTTATGGGGCAGAATCCTACAATGAGCAGTTCTTC. Drawing the rest from reference TRBV28 and TRBJ2-1, the complete variable domain is DVKVTQSSRYLVKRTGEKVFLECVQDMDHENMFWYRQDPGLGLRLIYFSYDVKMKEKGDIPEGYSVSREKKERFSLILESASTNQTSMYLCASSYGAESYNEQFFGPGTRLTVL.

The rearrangement uses TRBV14 and TRBJ2-1; 9 bases are a match to TRBD1. CDR1 and CDR2 (germline): SGHDN, FVKESK. The CDR3 sequence is 14 residues long. V lost 4 bases to trimming and J lost 6 bases; unmatched junction nucleotides: 4. CDR3 sequence reads: CASSPDRGSNEQFF. CDR3 in DNA: TGTGCCAGCAGCCCAGACAGGGGGTCCAATGAGCAGTTCTTC.

This chain connects TRBV25-1 to TRBJ2-7; D remains unclear. Germline values: CDR1 MGHDK, CDR2 SYGVNS. The CDR3 consists of 11 residues. V lost 3 bases and J 4 bases, leaving 4 bases between the germline ends. The CDR3 here is CASSDVYEQYF. DNA of the CDR3: TGTGCCAGCAGTGATGTTTACGAGCAGTACTTC.

The J gene is TRBJ2-3, the V gene TRBV5-1, with TRBD1 matching over 7 bases. CDR1 SGHRS and CDR2 YFSETQ come from the germline V gene. V gave up 0 bases and J gave up 2 bases; unmatched junction bases: 6. This CDR3 is 16 amino acids long. CDR3: CASSLVGGQYTDTQYF. The CDR3 nucleotides are TGCGCCAGCAGCTTGGTAGGGGGACAGTACACAGATACGCAGTATTTT.

The chain couples TRBV28 to TRBJ1-1; 8 bases agree with TRBD1. Germline V gene lookup returns CDR1 MDHEN and CDR2 SYDVKM. There are 13 residues in the CDR3. J gave up 5 bases and V 5 bases, and 4 bases lay outside the gene matches. In DNA form, the CDR3 reads TGTGCCAGCAGTAGAAACAGGGGGACTGAAGCTTTCTTT. It yields the protein CASSRNRGTEAFF.

This rearrangement joins TRBV28 to TRBJ2-7; no clear D. Per the germline V gene, CDR1 is MDHEN and CDR2 is SYDVKM. The CDR3 is 14 residues long. Trimming cost V 3 bases and J 2 bases, with 11 bases left between them. The CDR3 is CASSLTQDTYEQYF. Written as DNA, the CDR3 is TGTGCCAGCAGTTTGACGCAAGACACCTACGAGCAGTACTTC.

The chain recombines TRBV4-1 with TRBJ1-4, with 8 bases matching TRBD1. This CDR3 has 16 amino acids. In germline, CDR1 is MGHRA, CDR2 YSYEKL. The ends lost 0 bases at V and 7 bases at J; junction bases unmatched: 7. Here the CDR3 DNA reads TGCGCCAGCAGCCAAGATCAGAGACAGGGGATTGAAAAACTGTTTTTT. Translating it yields CASSQDQRQGIEKLFF.

This chain uses TRBV5-6 with TRBJ2-6, with 12 bases fitting TRBD2. This CDR3 has 18 residues. V trimming: 3 bases; J trimming: 3 bases; junction bases outside the gene matches: 7. Germline CDR1 and CDR2: SGHDT and YYEEEE. CDR3 nucleotide sequence: TGTGCCAGCAGCTCGGGACTAGCGGGCTGGGGTGGGGCCAACGTCCTGACTTTC. Encoded protein: CASSSGLAGWGGANVLTF.

V is TRBV6-1 and J is TRBJ2-7; 7 bases agree with TRBD1. V lost 5 bases, J lost 3 bases, and 4 bases stayed unmatched. Germline V lookup: CDR1 MNHNS, CDR2 SASEGT. This CDR3 comprises 13 residues. CDR3 loop: CASSLGQDYEQYF. CDR3 coding DNA: TGTGCCAGCAGTCTAGGACAGGACTACGAGCAGTACTTC.

This rearrangement joins TRBV4-1 to TRBJ2-1; D gene unclear. Trimming took 4 bases from V and 9 from J, leaving 16 bases between them. CDR3 length equals 14 residues. Per the germline V gene, CDR1 is MGHRA and CDR2 is YSYEKL. DNA of the CDR3: TGCGCCAGCAGCCTGCGGATAGAGGACGGTGAGCAGTTCTTC. It codes for CASSLRIEDGEQFF.

The rearrangement uses TRBV5-4 and TRBJ2-5; perhaps D is TRBD1 or TRBD2 (6 bases each). V was pared by 5 bases and J by 0 bases, with 23 bases between. The CDR3 is 18 residues long. CDR1 is SGHNT and CDR2 is YYREEE in the germline V gene (reference sequence). The CDR3 nucleotides are TGTGCCAGCAGTCCTGGGGCAGGGGCTAGCGCTTACCAAGAGACCCAGTACTTC. Translation: CASSPGAGASAYQETQYF. The full variable domain, rest sourced from reference TRBV5-4 and TRBJ2-5, is ETGVTQSPTHLIKTRGQQVTLRCSSQSGHNTVSWYQQALGQGPQFIFQYYREEENGRGNFPPRFSGLQFPNYSSELNVNALELDDSALYLCASSPGAGASAYQETQYFGPGTRLLVL.

The gene calls are TRBV14 and TRBJ2-2; D unclear. V was trimmed by 2 bases and J by 3 bases, leaving 4 bases between them. The CDR3 covers 13 residues. Germline V gene data show CDR1 as SGHDN and CDR2 as FVKESK. CDR3 in amino acids: CASSQSYTGELFF. CDR3 coding DNA: TGTGCCAGCAGCCAATCATACACCGGGGAGCTGTTTTTT.

This chain connects TRBV28 to TRBJ1-2; no firm D call. This CDR3 has 14 amino acids. V gave up 3 bases and J gave up 4 bases, with 12 bases separating them. Germline CDR1 and CDR2: MDHEN and SYDVKM. The CDR3 sequence: CASSFGDGVYGYTF. CDR3 DNA sequence: TGTGCCAGCAGTTTTGGCGACGGGGTCTATGGCTACACCTTC.

The J gene is TRBJ2-7, the V gene TRBV5-1; the D gene is possibly TRBD1 (6 bases). This CDR3 has 13 amino acids. V lost 4 bases, J lost 2 bases, and 10 bases lay in between. CDR1 is SGHRS, CDR2 YFSETQ, per germline. CDR3 sequence reads: CASSATGPYEQYF. CDR3 DNA sequence: TGCGCCAGCAGCGCAACAGGGCCCTACGAGCAGTACTTC.

Turning to this clone: A read error may produce the germline difference seen at one junction end. This rearrangement joins TRBV25-1 to TRBJ2-5, with TRBD2 matching over 9 bases. Germline CDR1 and CDR2: MGHDK and SYGVNS. The CDR3 totals 15 residues. The CDR3 nucleotides are TGTGCCAGCAGAGGAGCGGGAGGTCGGAGGGAGACCCGGTACTTC. It translates to CASRGAGGRRETRYF.

This clone was observed a handful of times. The sample carries other DNA sequences with the same CDR3. This chain's CDR3 is CASSYDSSYEQYF. CDR3 nucleotides: TGTGCCAGCAGTTACGACAGCTCCTACGAGCAGTACTTC. The chain has TRBV6-5 and TRBJ2-7; a weak D match, TRBD1 (5 bases). The CDR3 covers 13 residues. Trimming pared 2 bases from V and 0 bases from J, leaving 5 bases between. The germline gives CDR1 MNHEY, CDR2 SVGAGI.

The V and J genes are TRBV28 and TRBJ1-1; perhaps TRBD1 as D (6 bases). Germline V gene lookup returns CDR1 MDHEN and CDR2 SYDVKM. Trimming cost V 2 bases and J 4 bases, with 11 bases left between them. The CDR3 loop spans 14 amino acids. The CDR3 sequence is CASSLQGWGTEAFF. In DNA, the CDR3 is TGTGCCAGCAGTTTACAGGGGTGGGGCACTGAAGCTTTCTTT.

The V call is TRBV30, the J call TRBJ1-4; D might be TRBD1 (6 bases). Trimming stripped 4 bases from V and 4 bases from J, with 10 bases between. Looked up from germline, CDR1 is GTSNPN and CDR2 is SVGIG (reference sequence). This CDR3 has 13 amino acids. The CDR3 coding sequence is TGTGCCTGGACGACAGGTCTTAATGAAAAACTGTTTTTT. Protein sequence: CAWTTGLNEKLFF.

The chain joins TRBV7-9 to TRBJ2-1, with 7 bases aligning to TRBD1. Looked up from germline, CDR1 is SEHNR and CDR2 is FQNEAQ (reference sequence). The junction had 4 bases not matched to a gene; V was cut back by 7 bases and J by 7 bases. This CDR3 region has 12 residues. The CDR3 DNA reads TGTGCCAGCATCCCCAGGGGGAATGAGCAGTTCTTC. Translation: CASIPRGNEQFF.